This TCR beta chain was found in a study of blood T cell repertoires in COVID-19. Overall study: There were acute and convalescent COVID-19 samples, and they came from the United States, Italy and Spain.

The CDR3 sequence is 16 residues long. Germline CDR1 is MNHEY and CDR2 is SVGEGT. V dropped 4 bases and J dropped 2 bases, with 14 bases sitting between them. Measured with immunoSEQ multiplex PCR; TCRdb has only the in-frame clones, and not every one. The sample has about 130,000 clones, 90% seen once; the top ten hold around 4.6%. Enrolment of Seattle patients took place during active infection, and they were followed longitudinally. The V gene is TRBV6-2 or TRBV6-3, the J gene TRBJ2-2; TRBD2 might be the D (6 bases). The material sequenced was peripheral blood. This TCR came from a man aged 55-75 years with COVID-19, enrolled during active disease. CDR3 in DNA: TGTGCCAGCAGTTTAACCCCGGGACTTAACACCGGGGAGCTGTTTTTT. The encoded protein is CASSLTPGLNTGELFF.